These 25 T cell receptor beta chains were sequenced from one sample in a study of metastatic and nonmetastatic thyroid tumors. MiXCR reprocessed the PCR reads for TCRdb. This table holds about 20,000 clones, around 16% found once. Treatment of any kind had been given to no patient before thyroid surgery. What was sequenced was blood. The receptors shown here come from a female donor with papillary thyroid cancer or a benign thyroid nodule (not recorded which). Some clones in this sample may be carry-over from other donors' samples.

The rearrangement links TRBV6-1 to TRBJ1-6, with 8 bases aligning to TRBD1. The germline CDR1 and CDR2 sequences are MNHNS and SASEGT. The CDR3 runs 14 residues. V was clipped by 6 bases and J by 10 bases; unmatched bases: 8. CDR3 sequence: CASSPDRVGSPLHF. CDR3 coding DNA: TGTGCCAGCAGCCCGGACAGGGTGGGATCACCCCTCCACTTT.

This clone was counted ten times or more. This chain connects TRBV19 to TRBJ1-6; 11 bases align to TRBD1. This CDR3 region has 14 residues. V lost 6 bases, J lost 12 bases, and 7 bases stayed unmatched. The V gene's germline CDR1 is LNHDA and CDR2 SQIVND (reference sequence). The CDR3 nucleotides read TGTGCCAGTAGACGTCCCGGGACAGGGGGACCCCTCCACTTT. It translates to CASRRPGTGGPLHF.

CDR3 nucleotide sequence: TGCAGTGCTAGAGACAGCGCGAACACCGGGGAGCTGTTTTTT. Protein sequence: CSARDSANTGELFF. The genes are TRBV20-1 and TRBJ2-2, with unresolved D. Between the trimmed V and J ends, which lost 0 bases and 0 bases, there was a span of 5 bases. The CDR3 totals 14 residues. The germline V gene encodes CDR1 DFQATT and CDR2 SNEGSKA (reference sequence).

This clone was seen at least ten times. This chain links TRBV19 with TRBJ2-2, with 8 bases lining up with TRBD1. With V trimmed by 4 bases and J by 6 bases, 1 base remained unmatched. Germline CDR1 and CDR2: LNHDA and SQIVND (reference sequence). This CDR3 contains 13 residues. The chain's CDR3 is CASSTTGAGELFF. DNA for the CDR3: TGTGCCAGTAGTACGACAGGGGCCGGGGAGCTGTTTTTT.

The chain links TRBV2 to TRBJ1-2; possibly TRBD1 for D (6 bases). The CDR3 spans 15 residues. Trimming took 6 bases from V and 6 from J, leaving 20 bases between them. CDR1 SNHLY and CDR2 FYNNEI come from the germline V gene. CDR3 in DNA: TGTGCCAGCAGGGTAGCGGGAGCGGGGGGCCATGGCTACACCTTC. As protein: CASRVAGAGGHGYTF.

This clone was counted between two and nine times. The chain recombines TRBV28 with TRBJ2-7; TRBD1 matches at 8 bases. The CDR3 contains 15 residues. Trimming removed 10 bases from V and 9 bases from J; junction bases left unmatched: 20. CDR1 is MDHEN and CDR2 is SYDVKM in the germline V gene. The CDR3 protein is CANSPVDRDLRTQYF. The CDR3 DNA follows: TGTGCCAACAGCCCAGTGGACAGGGACTTACGAACGCAGTACTTC. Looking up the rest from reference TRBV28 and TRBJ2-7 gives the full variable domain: DVKVTQSSRYLVKRTGEKVFLECVQDMDHENMFWYRQDPGLGLRLIYFSYDVKMKEKGDIPEGYSVSREKKERFSLILESASTNQTSMYLCANSPVDRDLRTQYFGPGTRLTVT.

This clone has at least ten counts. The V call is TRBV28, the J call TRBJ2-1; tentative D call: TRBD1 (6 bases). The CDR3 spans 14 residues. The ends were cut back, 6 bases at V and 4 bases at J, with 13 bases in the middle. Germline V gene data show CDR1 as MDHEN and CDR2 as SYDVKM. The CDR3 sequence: CASSPPQGYNEQFF. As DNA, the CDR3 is TGTGCCAGCAGCCCACCACAGGGTTACAATGAGCAGTTCTTC.

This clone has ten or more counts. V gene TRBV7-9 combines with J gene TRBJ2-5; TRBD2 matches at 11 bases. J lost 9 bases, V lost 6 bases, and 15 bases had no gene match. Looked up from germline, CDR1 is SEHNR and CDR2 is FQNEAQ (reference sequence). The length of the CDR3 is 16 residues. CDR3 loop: CASRPTGTSGPRPQYF. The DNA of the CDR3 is TGTGCCAGCAGACCAACCGGGACTAGCGGTCCACGGCCCCAGTACTTC.

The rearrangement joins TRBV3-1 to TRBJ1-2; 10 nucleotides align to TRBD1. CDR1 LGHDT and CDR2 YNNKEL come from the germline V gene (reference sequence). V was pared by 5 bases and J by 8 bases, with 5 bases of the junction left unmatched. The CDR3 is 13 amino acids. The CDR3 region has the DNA TGTGCCAGCAGCGGACAGGGGGGTGGAGGCTACACCTTC. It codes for CASSGQGGGGYTF.

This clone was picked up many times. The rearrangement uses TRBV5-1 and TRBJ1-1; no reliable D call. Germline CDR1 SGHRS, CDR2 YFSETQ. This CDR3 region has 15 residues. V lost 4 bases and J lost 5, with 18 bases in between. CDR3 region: CASSRSYEGKTEAFF. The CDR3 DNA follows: TGCGCCAGCAGCCGGAGCTACGAGGGTAAGACTGAAGCTTTCTTT.

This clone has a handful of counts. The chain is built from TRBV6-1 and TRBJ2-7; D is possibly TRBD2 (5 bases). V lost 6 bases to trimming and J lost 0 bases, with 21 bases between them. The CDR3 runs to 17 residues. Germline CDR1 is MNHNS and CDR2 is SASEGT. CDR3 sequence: CASRTLSGLADSYEQYF. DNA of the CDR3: TGTGCCAGCAGGACGCTTAGTGGGCTAGCTGACTCCTACGAGCAGTACTTC.

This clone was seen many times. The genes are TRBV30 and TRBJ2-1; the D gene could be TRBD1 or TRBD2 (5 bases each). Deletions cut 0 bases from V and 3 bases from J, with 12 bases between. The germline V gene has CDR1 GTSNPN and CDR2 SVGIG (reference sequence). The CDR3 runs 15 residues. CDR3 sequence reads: CAWSVLGGGYNEQFF. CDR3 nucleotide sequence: TGTGCCTGGAGTGTCCTTGGTGGGGGCTACAATGAGCAGTTCTTC. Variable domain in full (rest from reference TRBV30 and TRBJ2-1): SQTIHQWPATLVQPVGSPLSLECTVEGTSNPNLYWYRQAAGRGLQLLFYSVGIGQISSEVPQNLSASRPQDRQFILSSKKLLLSDSGFYLCAWSVLGGGYNEQFFGPGTRLTVL.

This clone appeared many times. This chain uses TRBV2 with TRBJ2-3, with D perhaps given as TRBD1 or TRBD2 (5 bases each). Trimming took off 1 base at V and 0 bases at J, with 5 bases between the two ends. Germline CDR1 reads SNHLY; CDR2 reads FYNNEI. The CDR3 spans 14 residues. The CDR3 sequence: CASSEGDSTDTQYF. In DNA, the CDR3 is TGTGCCAGCAGTGAAGGGGACAGCACAGATACGCAGTATTTT.

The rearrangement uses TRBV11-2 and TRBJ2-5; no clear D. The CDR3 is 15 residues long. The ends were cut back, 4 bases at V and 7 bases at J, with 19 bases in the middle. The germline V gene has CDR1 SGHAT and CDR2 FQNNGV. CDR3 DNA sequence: TGTGCCAGCAGCTCCTCGGGCCTCCGATCCGGGACCCAGTACTTC. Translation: CASSSSGLRSGTQYF.

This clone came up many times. The chain's CDR3 is CASSPDIGRRLRREKLFF. The CDR3 nucleotides read TGTGCCAGCAGTCCCGATATCGGGCGCAGGTTACGACGTGAAAAACTGTTTTTT. This chain joins TRBV12-3 or TRBV12-4 and TRBJ1-4; D gene ambiguous. The CDR3 consists of 18 residues. V was cut by 5 bases and J by 7 bases, with 26 bases left in between.

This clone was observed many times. Here the CDR3 DNA reads TGCAGTGGAGGGAGCAGCAATGAGCAGTTCTTC. It translates to CSGGSSNEQFF. The V call is TRBV20-1, the J call TRBJ2-1; tentatively, D is TRBD2 (5 bases). CDR1 is DFQATT and CDR2 is SNEGSKA in the germline V gene (reference sequence). The CDR3 is made up of 11 amino acids. Trimming removed 7 bases at V and 6 bases at J, with 10 bases between.

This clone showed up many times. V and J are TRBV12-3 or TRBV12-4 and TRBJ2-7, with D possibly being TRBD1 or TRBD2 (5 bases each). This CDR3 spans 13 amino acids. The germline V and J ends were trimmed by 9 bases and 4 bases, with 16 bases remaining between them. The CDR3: CARTEGRGYEQYF. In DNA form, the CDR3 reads TGTGCCAGAACCGAGGGGAGAGGGTACGAGCAGTACTTC.

The CDR3 here is CSARNRDGYTF. The CDR3 nucleotides read TGCAGTGCTAGAAATAGGGATGGCTACACCTTC. The chain recombines TRBV20-1 with TRBJ1-2; D gene uncertain. Germline values: CDR1 DFQATT, CDR2 SNEGSKA (reference sequence). The CDR3 is 11 residues long. V was trimmed by 2 bases and J by 6 bases, leaving 7 bases between them.

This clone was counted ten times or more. CDR3 sequence (DNA): TGTGCCAGCAGTTTAAATTATTACAATGAGCAGTTCTTC. It is translated as CASSLNYYNEQFF. The chain combines TRBV12-3 or TRBV12-4 with TRBJ2-1; D not resolved. This CDR3 is 13 amino acids long. V lost 2 bases, J lost 4 bases, and 6 bases lay in between.

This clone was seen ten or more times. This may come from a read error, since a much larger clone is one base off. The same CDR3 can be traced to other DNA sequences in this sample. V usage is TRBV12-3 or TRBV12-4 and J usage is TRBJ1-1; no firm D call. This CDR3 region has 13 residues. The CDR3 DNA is TGTGCCAGCAGTTTAAGTCAGAACACCGAAGCTTTCTTT. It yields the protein CASSLSQNTEAFF.

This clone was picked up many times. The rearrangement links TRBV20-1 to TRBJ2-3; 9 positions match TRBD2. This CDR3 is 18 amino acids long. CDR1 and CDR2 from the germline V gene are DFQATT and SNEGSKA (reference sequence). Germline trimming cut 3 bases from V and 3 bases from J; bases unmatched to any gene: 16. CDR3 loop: CSASYSGRPYSGTDTQYF. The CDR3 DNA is TGCAGTGCTAGTTATAGCGGGAGACCCTATTCTGGTACAGATACGCAGTATTTT.

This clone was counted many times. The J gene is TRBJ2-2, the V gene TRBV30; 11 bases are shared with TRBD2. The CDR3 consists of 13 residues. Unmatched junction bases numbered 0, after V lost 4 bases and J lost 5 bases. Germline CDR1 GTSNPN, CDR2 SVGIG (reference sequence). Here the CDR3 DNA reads TGTGCCTGGACTAGCGGGGGGACCGGGGAGCTGTTTTTT. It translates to CAWTSGGTGELFF.

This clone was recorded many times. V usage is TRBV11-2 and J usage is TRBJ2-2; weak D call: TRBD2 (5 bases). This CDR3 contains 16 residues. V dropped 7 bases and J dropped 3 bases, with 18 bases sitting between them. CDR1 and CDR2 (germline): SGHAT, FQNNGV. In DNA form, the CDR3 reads TGTGCCAGCATTCAGCGTGGACTTGAATACACCGGGGAGCTGTTTTTT. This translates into CASIQRGLEYTGELFF.

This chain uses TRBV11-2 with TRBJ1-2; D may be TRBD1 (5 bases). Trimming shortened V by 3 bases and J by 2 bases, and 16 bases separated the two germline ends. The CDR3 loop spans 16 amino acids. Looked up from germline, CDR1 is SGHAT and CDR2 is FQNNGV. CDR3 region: CASSLSEGLGNYGYTF. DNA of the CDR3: TGTGCCAGCAGCTTGTCTGAGGGGCTGGGAAACTATGGCTACACCTTC.

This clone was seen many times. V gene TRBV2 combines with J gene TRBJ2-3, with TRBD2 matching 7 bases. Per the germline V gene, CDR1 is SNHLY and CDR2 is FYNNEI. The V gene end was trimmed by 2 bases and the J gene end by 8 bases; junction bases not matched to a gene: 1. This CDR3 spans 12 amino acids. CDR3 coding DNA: TGTGCCAGCAGTGAAAGGGAGGGTACGCAGTATTTT. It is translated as CASSEREGTQYF. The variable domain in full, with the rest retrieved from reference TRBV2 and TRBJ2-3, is EPEVTQTPSHQVTQMGQEVILRCVPISNHLYFYWYRQILGQKVEFLVSFYNNEISEKSEIFDDQFSVERPDGSNFTLKIRSTKLEDSAMYFCASSEREGTQYFGPGTRLTVL.